This TCR beta chain was profiled in a study of blood T cell repertoires in COVID-19. Study context: Nucleic acid was either cDNA or gDNA, and it came from T cells, B-cell-depleted T cells, or PBMCs.

Measured with immunoSEQ multiplex PCR; TCRdb has only the in-frame clones, and not every one. The data hold about 400,000 clones, with about 83% observed a single time. V was cut by 3 bases and J by 8 bases, with 20 bases left in between. Per germline, CDR1 SGDLS and CDR2 YYNGEE. The CDR3 has 15 amino acids. Sequencing was done on a sample of PBMCs or T cells enriched from blood (not recorded which). This TCR derives from a woman between 45 and 65 years old who had recovered from COVID-19. The J gene is TRBJ1-2, the V gene TRBV9; perhaps TRBD1 as D (6 bases). In DNA form, the CDR3 reads TGTGCCAGCAGCGCCAACAGGGTTAGATCGGGAGGCTACACCTTC. It specifies CASSANRVRSGGYTF. Combining the CDR3 with reference TRBV9 and TRBJ1-2 gives the whole variable domain DSGVTQTPKHLITATGQRVTLRCSPRSGDLSVYWYQQSLDQGLQFLIQYYNGEERAKGNILERFSAQQFPDLHSELNLSSLELGDSALYFCASSANRVRSGGYTFGSGTRLTVV.